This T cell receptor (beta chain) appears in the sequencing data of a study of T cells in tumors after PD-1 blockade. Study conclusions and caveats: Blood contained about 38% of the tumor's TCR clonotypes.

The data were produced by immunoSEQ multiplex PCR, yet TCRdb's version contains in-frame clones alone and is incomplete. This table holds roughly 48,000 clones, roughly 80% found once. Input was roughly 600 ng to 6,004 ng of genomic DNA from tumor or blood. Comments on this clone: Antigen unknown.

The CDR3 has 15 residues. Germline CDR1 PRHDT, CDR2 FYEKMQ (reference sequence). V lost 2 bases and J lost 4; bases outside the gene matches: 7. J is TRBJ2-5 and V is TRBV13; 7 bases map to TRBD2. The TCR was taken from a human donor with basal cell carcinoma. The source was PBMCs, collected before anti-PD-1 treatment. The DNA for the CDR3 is TGTGCCAGCAGCTTATTATTTAGCGGGCGAGAGACCCAGTACTTC. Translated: CASSLLFSGRETQYF.